These 9 T cell receptor beta chains share one sample of origin, sequenced in a study of OX40 agonist ivuxolimab in advanced cancers. Some clones are missing from TCRdb's copy, which holds only in-frame ones; the method was immunoSEQ multiplex PCR. The sample comprises 55,000 to 75,000 clones, around nine tenths of which are singletons, and 20% to 25% rests with the top ten. The sequencing used CD4+ or CD8+ T cells sorted from blood, collected in a trial of the OX40 agonist ivuxolimab. Every receptor here comes from an adult with an advanced solid tumor such as melanoma, head and neck, liver or kidney cancer.

The rearrangement links TRBV7-9 to TRBJ2-7, with D possibly matching TRBD1 (8 bases). The CDR3 spans 14 residues. Per germline, CDR1 SEHNR and CDR2 FQNEAQ (reference sequence). The germline V and J ends were trimmed by 5 bases and 5 bases, with 16 bases remaining between them. The CDR3 protein is CASSHRGGIDEQYF. The CDR3 nucleotides read TGTGCCAGCAGCCACAGGGGGGGAATTGACGAGCAGTACTTC.

The rearrangement links TRBV19 to TRBJ2-7; 7 bases line up with TRBD2. This CDR3 is built from 14 residues. Germline CDR1 and CDR2: LNHDA and SQIVND (reference sequence). The V gene end was trimmed by 0 bases and the J gene end by 2 bases; junction bases not matched to a gene: 1. CDR3 in amino acids: CASSIEAGTYEQYF. CDR3 nucleotide sequence: TGTGCCAGTAGTATAGAAGCGGGGACCTACGAGCAGTACTTC.

The gene calls are TRBV7-9 and TRBJ2-1; D gene unclear. Looked up from germline, CDR1 is SEHNR and CDR2 is FQNEAQ (reference sequence). This CDR3 spans 12 amino acids. With 1 base removed from V and 9 bases from J, the gap between germline ends came to 7 bases. In DNA, the CDR3 is TGTGCCAGCAGCTTAGTTGGCCCTGAGCAGTTCTTC. Protein product: CASSLVGPEQFF.

The V gene is TRBV4-1, the J gene TRBJ2-3, with 9 bases aligning to TRBD1. J lost 4 bases, V lost 5 bases, and 7 bases had no gene match. Germline CDR1 MGHRA, CDR2 YSYEKL. This CDR3 contains 15 residues. In DNA form, the CDR3 reads TGCGCCAGCAGCTCCTTCGGACAGGGGTCAGATACGCAGTATTTT. Its translation is CASSSFGQGSDTQYF.

Here the CDR3 reads CAWSVSGFDRPGSPQHF. In DNA form, the CDR3 reads TGTGCCTGGAGCGTATCTGGGTTTGACCGGCCTGGTAGTCCCCAGCATTTT. This chain uses TRBV30 with TRBJ1-5; no reliable D call. Trimming pared 3 bases from V and 10 bases from J, leaving 28 bases between. The CDR3 consists of 17 residues. Germline V gene data show CDR1 as GTSNPN and CDR2 as SVGIG (reference sequence).

This chain joins TRBV6-6 and TRBJ1-5; no clear D gene. The V end was cut by 5 bases, the J end by 3 bases, with 14 bases between. The V gene's germline CDR1 is MNHNY and CDR2 SVGAGI (reference sequence). The CDR3 has 15 amino acids. The CDR3 protein is CASSPFDFSNQPQHF. The CDR3 bases are TGTGCCAGCAGTCCCTTCGACTTCTCCAATCAGCCCCAGCATTTT.

This clone was seen only a few times. The chain carries TRBV7-3 and TRBJ1-2; D may be TRBD1 (5 bases). This CDR3 has 13 residues. V lost 8 bases and J lost 3, with 13 bases in between. Germline lookup yields CDR1 SGHTA and CDR2 FQGTGA. This chain's CDR3 is CASGLGADYGYTF. CDR3 bases: TGTGCCAGCGGTTTAGGGGCCGACTATGGCTACACCTTC.

This chain uses TRBV27 with TRBJ2-1; no firm D call. Trimming took 1 base from V and 0 from J, leaving 4 bases between them. Germline values: CDR1 MNHEY, CDR2 SMNVEV (reference sequence). CDR3 length: 14 amino acids. DNA of the CDR3: TGTGCCAGCAGTTTATTTAGCTCCTACAATGAGCAGTTCTTC. This encodes CASSLFSSYNEQFF.

CDR3 sequence: CASSSGQGGRPLHF. The CDR3 region has the DNA TGTGCCAGCAGCTCTGGACAGGGTGGGAGGCCCCTCCACTTT. The chain combines TRBV5-6 with TRBJ1-6; 8 nucleotides line up with TRBD1. The germline V gene has CDR1 SGHDT and CDR2 YYEEEE. The CDR3 length is 14 residues. Trimming took 3 bases from V and 13 from J; bases not matched to a gene: 9.